Given below is one T cell receptor (beta chain) in context. V was pared by 5 bases and J by 3 bases, with 23 bases between. CDR3 length equals 18 residues. Germline CDR1 is MGHDK and CDR2 is SYGVNS. These data come from a study of control samples from healthy donors and cancer patients. Assay used: immunoSEQ multiplex PCR; TCRdb lists only in-frame clones, some missing. The repertoire holds 63,000 or so clones, with nearly 85% as singletons. The specimen sequenced was blood. The sequence came from a man aged 50-59 years in good health. The chain has TRBV25-1 and TRBJ1-5; D unresolved. CDR3 nucleotides: TGTGCCAGCAGTTCGTCCGGGGTGGGTGGGGATGCCAATCAGCCCCAGCATTTT. This sequence encodes CASSSSGVGGDANQPQHF.